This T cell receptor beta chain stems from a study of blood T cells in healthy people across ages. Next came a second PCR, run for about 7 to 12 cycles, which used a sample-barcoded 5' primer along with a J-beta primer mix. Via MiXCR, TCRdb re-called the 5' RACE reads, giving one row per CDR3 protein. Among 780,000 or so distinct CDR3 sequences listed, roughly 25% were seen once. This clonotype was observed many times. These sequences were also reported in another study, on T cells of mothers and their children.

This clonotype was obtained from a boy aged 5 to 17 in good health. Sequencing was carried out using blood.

The CDR3 loop is CASSWRGNNEKLFF. CDR3 in DNA: TGTGCCAGCAGTTGGAGGGGAAATAATGAAAAACTGTTTTTT. This chain joins TRBV6-5 and TRBJ1-4; a weak D match, TRBD1 (5 bases). Deletions cut 4 bases from V and 4 bases from J, with 10 bases between. Germline V lookup: CDR1 MNHEY, CDR2 SVGAGI. CDR3 length: 14 amino acids.